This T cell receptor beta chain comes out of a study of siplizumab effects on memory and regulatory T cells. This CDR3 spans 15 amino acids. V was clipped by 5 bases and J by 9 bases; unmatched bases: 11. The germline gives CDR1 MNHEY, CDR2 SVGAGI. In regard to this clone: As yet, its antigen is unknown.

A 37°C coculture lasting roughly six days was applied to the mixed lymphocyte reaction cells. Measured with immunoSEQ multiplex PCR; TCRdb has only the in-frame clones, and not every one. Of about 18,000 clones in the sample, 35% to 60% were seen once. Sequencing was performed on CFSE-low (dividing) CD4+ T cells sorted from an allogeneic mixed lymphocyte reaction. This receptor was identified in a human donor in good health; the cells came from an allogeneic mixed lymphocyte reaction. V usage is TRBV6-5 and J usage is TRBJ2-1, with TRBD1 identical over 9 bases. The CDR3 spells CASSPGTGYASEQFF. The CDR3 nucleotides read TGTGCCAGCAGTCCGGGGACAGGGTATGCTAGTGAGCAGTTCTTC.